This entry is about one TCR beta chain. The antigen is unknown. Since no conserved phenylalanine or tryptophan closes the CDR3, a read error is the likely cause. CDR3 length: 14 amino acids. The trim removed 6 bases at V and 2 bases at J, leaving 4 bases unmatched. These data originate in a study of response to subunit inactivated influenza vaccine. Study-level findings and limits: Few new T cells, the authors suggested, are recruited by each seasonal influenza vaccination.

Each CDR3 protein gets one entry after TCRdb re-called the RT-PCR reads with MiXCR. The table lists 250,000 to 350,000 distinct CDR3 sequences, approximately 21% of them singletons. The clonotype originates from a man aged 50-75 years who received an inactivated influenza vaccine. V is TRBV12-3 or TRBV12-4 and J is TRBJ1-5; 7 nucleotides align to TRBD1. This material consisted of PBMCs from blood, taken about 20 months after vaccination. The CDR3 DNA sequence: TGTGCCAGCAGCCCTACAGGGGGCAATCAGCCCCAGCATTAT. It codes for CASSPTGGNQPQHY.